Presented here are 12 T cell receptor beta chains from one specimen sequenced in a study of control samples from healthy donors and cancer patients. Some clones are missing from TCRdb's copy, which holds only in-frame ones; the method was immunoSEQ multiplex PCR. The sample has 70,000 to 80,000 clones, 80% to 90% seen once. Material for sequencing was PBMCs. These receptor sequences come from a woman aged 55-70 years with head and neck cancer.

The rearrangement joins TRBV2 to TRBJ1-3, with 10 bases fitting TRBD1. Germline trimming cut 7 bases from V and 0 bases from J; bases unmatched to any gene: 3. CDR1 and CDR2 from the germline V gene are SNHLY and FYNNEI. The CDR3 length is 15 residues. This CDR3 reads CASMTGGLSGNTIYF. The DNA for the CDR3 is TGTGCCAGCATGACAGGGGGCCTCTCTGGAAACACCATATATTTT. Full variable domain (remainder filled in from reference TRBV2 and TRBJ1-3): EPEVTQTPSHQVTQMGQEVILRCVPISNHLYFYWYRQILGQKVEFLVSFYNNEISEKSEIFDDQFSVERPDGSNFTLKIRSTKLEDSAMYFCASMTGGLSGNTIYFGEGSWLTVV.

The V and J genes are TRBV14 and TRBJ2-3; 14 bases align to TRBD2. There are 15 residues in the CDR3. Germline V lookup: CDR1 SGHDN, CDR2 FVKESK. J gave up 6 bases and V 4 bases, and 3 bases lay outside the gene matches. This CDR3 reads CASSRLAGGFDTQYF. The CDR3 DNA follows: TGTGCCAGCAGCCGACTAGCGGGAGGGTTTGATACGCAGTATTTT.

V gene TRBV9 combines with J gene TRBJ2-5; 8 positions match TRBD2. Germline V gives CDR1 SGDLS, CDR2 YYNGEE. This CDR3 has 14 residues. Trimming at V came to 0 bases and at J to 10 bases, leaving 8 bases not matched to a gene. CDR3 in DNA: TGTGCCAGCAGCGTAGCCCTAGCGGGTTCAATCCAGTACTTC. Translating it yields CASSVALAGSIQYF.

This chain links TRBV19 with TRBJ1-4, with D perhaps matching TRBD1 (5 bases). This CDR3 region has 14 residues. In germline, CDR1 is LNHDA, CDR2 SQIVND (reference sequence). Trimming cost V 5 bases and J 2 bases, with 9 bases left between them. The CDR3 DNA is TGTGCCAGTAGTCGCCGGGGCACTAATGAAAAACTGTTTTTT. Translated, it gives CASSRRGTNEKLFF.

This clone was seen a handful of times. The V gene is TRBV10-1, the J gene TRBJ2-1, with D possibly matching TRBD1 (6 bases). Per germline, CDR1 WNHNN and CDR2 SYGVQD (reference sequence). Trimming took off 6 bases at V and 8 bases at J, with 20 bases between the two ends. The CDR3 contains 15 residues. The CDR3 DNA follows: TGCGCCAGCAGAGCTAGGGGGACACCGGAGGATGAGCAGTTCTTC. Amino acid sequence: CASRARGTPEDEQFF.

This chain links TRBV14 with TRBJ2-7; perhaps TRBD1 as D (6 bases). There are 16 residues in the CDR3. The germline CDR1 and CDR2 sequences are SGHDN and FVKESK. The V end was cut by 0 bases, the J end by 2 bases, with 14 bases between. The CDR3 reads CASSQDKQGNPYEQYF. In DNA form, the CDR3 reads TGTGCCAGCAGCCAAGATAAACAGGGTAATCCCTACGAGCAGTACTTC. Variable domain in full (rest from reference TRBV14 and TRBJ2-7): EAGVTQFPSHSVIEKGQTVTLRCDPISGHDNLYWYRRVMGKEIKFLLHFVKESKQDESGMPNNRFLAERTGGTYSTLKVQPAELEDSGVYFCASSQDKQGNPYEQYFGPGTRLTVT.

CDR3 sequence reads: CASSPVVFPNTGELFF. The CDR3, as DNA: TGTGCCAGCTCACCAGTAGTCTTCCCGAACACCGGGGAGCTGTTTTTT. The rearrangement joins TRBV18 to TRBJ2-2; D not resolved. The CDR3 is made up of 16 amino acids. V was pared by 2 bases and J by 0 bases, with 10 bases between. The germline CDR1 and CDR2 sequences are KGHSH and LQKENI.

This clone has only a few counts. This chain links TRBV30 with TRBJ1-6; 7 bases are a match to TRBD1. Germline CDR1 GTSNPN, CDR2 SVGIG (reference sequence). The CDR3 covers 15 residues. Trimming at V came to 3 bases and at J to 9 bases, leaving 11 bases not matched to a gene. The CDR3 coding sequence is TGTGCCTGGAGCCCAGGGGGTTTATTGGGTTCACCCCTCCACTTT. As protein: CAWSPGGLLGSPLHF. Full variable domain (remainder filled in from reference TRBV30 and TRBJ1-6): SQTIHQWPATLVQPVGSPLSLECTVEGTSNPNLYWYRQAAGRGLQLLFYSVGIGQISSEVPQNLSASRPQDRQFILSSKKLLLSDSGFYLCAWSPGGLLGSPLHFGNGTRLTVT.

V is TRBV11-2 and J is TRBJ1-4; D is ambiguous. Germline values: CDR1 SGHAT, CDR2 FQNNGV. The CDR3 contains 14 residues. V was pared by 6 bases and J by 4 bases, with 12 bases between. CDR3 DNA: TGTGCCAGCAGTACCCGGCGGTTTAATGAAAAACTGTTTTTT. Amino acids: CASSTRRFNEKLFF.

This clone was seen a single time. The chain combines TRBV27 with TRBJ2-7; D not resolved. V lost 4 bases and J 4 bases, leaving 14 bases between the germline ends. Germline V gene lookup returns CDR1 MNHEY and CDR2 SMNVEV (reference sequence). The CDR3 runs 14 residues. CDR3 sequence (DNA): TGTGCCAGCAGTTCCCTCCCGGACCATTACGAGCAGTACTTC. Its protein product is CASSSLPDHYEQYF.

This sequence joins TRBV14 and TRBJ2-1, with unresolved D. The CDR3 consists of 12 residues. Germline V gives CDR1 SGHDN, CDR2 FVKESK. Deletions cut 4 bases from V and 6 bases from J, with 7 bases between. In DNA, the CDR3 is TGTGCCAGCAGCCTAAGGGTCAATGAGCAGTTCTTC. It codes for CASSLRVNEQFF. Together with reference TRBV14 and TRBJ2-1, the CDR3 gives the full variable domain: EAGVTQFPSHSVIEKGQTVTLRCDPISGHDNLYWYRRVMGKEIKFLLHFVKESKQDESGMPNNRFLAERTGGTYSTLKVQPAELEDSGVYFCASSLRVNEQFFGPGTRLTVL.

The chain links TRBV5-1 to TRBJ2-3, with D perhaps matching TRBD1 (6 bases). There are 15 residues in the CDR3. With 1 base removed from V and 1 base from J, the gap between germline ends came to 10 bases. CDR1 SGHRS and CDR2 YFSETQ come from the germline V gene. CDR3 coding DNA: TGCGCCAGCAGCTTGATGGCAGGGGGCACAGATACGCAGTATTTT. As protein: CASSLMAGGTDTQYF.